The 21 T cell receptor beta chains in this list originate from one sample, sequenced in a study of circulating CD8 cells and anti-PD-1 response in melanoma (dated by TCRdb to 2020 to 2021). Using a BD FACSAria II cell sorter, four subsets defined by PD-1 and/or TIGIT were sorted from live CD3+CD8+TCRalphabeta+ cells. Sequencing took place on a NextSeq 500. The QIAseq Immune Repertoire RNA Library Kit, Human TCR Panel, was used to prepare TCR libraries from roughly 15 ng of total RNA. Using fastp at Q25 and MiXCR, TCRdb reprocessed the public reads and kept productive beta chains. Rows with a matching CDR3 protein are joined into one entry that keeps the most common DNA and genes. The table for this sample lists several hundred distinct CDR3 sequences; less than 6% of them were counted only once. The ten largest account for roughly 30% of the sample. This specimen was CD8+ T cells from PBMCs, taken at baseline or after one month of anti-PD-1 therapy (not recorded which). Every receptor here comes from a human donor with melanoma.

By share, this clonotype ranks as large. The chain recombines TRBV29-1 with TRBJ2-3; 7 nucleotides match TRBD1. The CDR3 is made up of 18 amino acids. CDR1 and CDR2 from the germline V gene are SQVTM and ANQGSEA. J lost 2 bases, V lost 5 bases, and 19 bases had no gene match. The CDR3 bases are TGCAGCGTTTTTTTCGAGGGGGCAATCGCGGAGACCACAGATACGCAGTATTTT. Its translation is CSVFFEGAIAETTDTQYF.

This clonotype was counted a few times. The chain is built from TRBV11-2 and TRBJ2-5, with 9 bases aligning to TRBD1. Per germline, CDR1 SGHAT and CDR2 FQNNGV. The V gene end was trimmed by 2 bases and the J gene end by 4 bases; junction bases not matched to a gene: 11. The CDR3 is made up of 17 amino acids. Here the CDR3 reads CASSLYRAGTGRETQYF. In nucleotides, the CDR3 is TGTGCCAGCAGCTTATATCGGGCGGGGACAGGGAGAGAGACCCAGTACTTC.

Judged by abundance, this clonotype is medium-sized. CDR3 in amino acids: CASSFLQTQYF. DNA of the CDR3: TGTGCCAGCAGTTTTCTCCAGACCCAGTACTTC. The V gene is TRBV28, the J gene TRBJ2-5; D ambiguous. V was shortened by 3 bases and J by 6 bases, with 5 bases between the two germline ends. This CDR3 has 11 residues. Germline lookup yields CDR1 MDHEN and CDR2 SYDVKM.

Points on this clonotype: This clone may be a read error of a much larger clone one base away. The chain joins TRBV5-5 to TRBJ2-1, with TRBD1 matching 7 bases. CDR3 length: 15 amino acids. In germline, CDR1 is SGHKS, CDR2 YYEKEE (reference sequence). CDR3 residues: CASSVQGNSYNEQLF. As DNA, the CDR3 is TGTGCCAGCAGCGTACAGGGGAACTCCTACAATGAGCAGCTCTTC.

In its sample, this clonotype was seen a few times. The genes are TRBV5-6 and TRBJ1-5; no clear D. Per the germline V gene, CDR1 is SGHDT and CDR2 is YYEEEE. Trimming left V 6 bases short and J 4 bases short, with 8 bases between. The CDR3 consists of 12 residues. CDR3 amino acids: CASNSINQPQHF. CDR3 coding DNA: TGTGCCAGCAACTCGATTAATCAGCCCCAGCATTTT. The full variable domain, in which reference TRBV5-6 and TRBJ1-5 provide the parts outside the CDR3, is DAGVTQSPTHLIKTRGQQVTLRCSPKSGHDTVSWYQQALGQGPQFIFQYYEEEERQRGNFPDRFSGHQFPNYSSELNVNALLLGDSALYLCASNSINQPQHFGDGTRLSIL.

This clonotype is medium-sized by share. The V gene is TRBV2, the J gene TRBJ1-1; D is unresolved. Per germline, CDR1 SNHLY and CDR2 FYNNEI. The CDR3 is 14 residues long. Trimming cost V 7 bases and J 3 bases, with 15 bases left between them. The CDR3 DNA reads as TGTGCCAGCAATCACGAGGGCTGGGACACTGAAGCTTTCTTT. Amino acid sequence: CASNHEGWDTEAFF.

In its sample, this clonotype was seen a few times. This CDR3 is missing its conserved last phenylalanine or tryptophan, likely due to a read error. The gene calls are TRBV27 and TRBJ2-2; unclear D gene. V gave up 5 bases and J gave up 5 bases, with 3 bases separating them. The CDR3 consists of 11 residues. From germline, CDR1 is MNHEY and CDR2 SMNVEV (reference sequence). This chain's CDR3 is CASSNTGELFL. DNA of the CDR3: TGTGCCAGCAGTAATACCGGGGAGCTGTTTCTT.

As regards this clonotype: A much larger clone lies one base from this, so it may be a read error. This chain uses TRBV28 with TRBJ1-2; 7 bases fit TRBD1. The germline CDR1 and CDR2 sequences are MDHEN and SYDVKM. This CDR3 comprises 14 residues. The CDR3 DNA sequence: TGTGCCAGCAGTTTAGGAAGGGGGCGCCATGGCCACACCTTC. It translates to CASSLGRGRHGHTF.

By proportion, this clonotype is medium-sized. V and J are TRBV12-3 or TRBV12-4 and TRBJ2-2, with D unclear. CDR3 length: 16 amino acids. Deletions cut 5 bases from V and 1 base from J, with 14 bases between. CDR3 sequence reads: CASSPTWPGNTGELFF. The DNA for the CDR3 is TGTGCCAGCAGTCCGACCTGGCCAGGGAACACCGGGGAGCTGTTTTTT.

This clonotype is large within its sample. This chain links TRBV29-1 with TRBJ2-4; D is perhaps TRBD1 or TRBD2 (5 bases each). The CDR3 contains 16 residues. Trimming stripped 4 bases from V and 7 bases from J, with 23 bases between. Germline loops: CDR1 SQVTM, CDR2 ANQGSEA. In DNA, the CDR3 is TGCAGCGTTGTTGCCTCACGAGGGGCCCACCGGAACATTCAGTACTTC. It specifies CSVVASRGAHRNIQYF.

Within the sample, this clonotype is large. The J gene is TRBJ1-1, the V gene TRBV28; D gene uncertain. The germline V and J ends were trimmed by 1 base and 4 bases, with 10 bases remaining between them. The germline V gene has CDR1 MDHEN and CDR2 SYDVKM. The CDR3 consists of 14 residues. CDR3 sequence reads: CASSLSRRSTEAFF. CDR3 nucleotides: TGTGCCAGCAGTTTATCGCGGAGGAGCACTGAAGCTTTCTTT.

This clonotype is termed medium-sized (0.01 to 0.1%). The chain has TRBV18 and TRBJ2-7, with unresolved D. The germline V gene has CDR1 KGHSH and CDR2 LQKENI. V lost 6 bases, J lost 3 bases, and 6 bases lay in between. There are 11 residues in the CDR3. DNA of the CDR3: TGTGCCAGCTCTGGCGACTACGAGCAGTACTTC. This encodes CASSGDYEQYF.

Judged by abundance, this clonotype is medium-sized. The chain is built from TRBV27 and TRBJ2-5; maybe TRBD1 (6 bases). This CDR3 is 15 amino acids long. Trimming took 3 bases from V and 5 from J, leaving 16 bases between them. The germline V gene encodes CDR1 MNHEY and CDR2 SMNVEV (reference sequence). The CDR3 loop is CASSLNRVSDETQYF. Written as DNA, the CDR3 is TGTGCCAGCAGTTTGAACAGGGTTAGTGACGAGACCCAGTACTTC.

By its share, this clonotype is hyperexpanded (1% or more). This chain uses TRBV27 with TRBJ2-1; D remains ambiguous. This CDR3 contains 12 residues. CDR1 MNHEY and CDR2 SMNVEV come from the germline V gene (reference sequence). Trimming shortened V by 4 bases and J by 5 bases, and 6 bases separated the two germline ends. The DNA of the CDR3 is TGTGCCAGCAGTTCCACAGACAATGAGCAGTTCTTC. Its translation: CASSSTDNEQFF.

Within the sample, this clonotype is large. The gene calls are TRBV7-3 and TRBJ2-5; 9 nucleotides line up with TRBD2. The J segment lost 4 bases and the V segment lost 5 bases, leaving 8 bases of the junction unmatched. The germline gives CDR1 SGHTA, CDR2 FQGTGA. This CDR3 is 15 amino acids long. CDR3 protein: CASSPSGGKGETQYF. DNA for the CDR3: TGTGCCAGCAGCCCCAGCGGGGGGAAAGGAGAGACCCAGTACTTC.

This clonotype is deemed medium-sized (0.01 to 0.1%). The genes are TRBV28 and TRBJ2-7, with D perhaps matching TRBD1 (5 bases). Germline CDR1 and CDR2: MDHEN and SYDVKM. The V end was cut by 3 bases, the J end by 0 bases, with 9 bases between. The CDR3 sequence is 14 residues long. CDR3 in amino acids: CASSLFGASYEQYF. As DNA, the CDR3 is TGTGCCAGCAGTTTGTTTGGGGCCTCCTACGAGCAGTACTTC.

The chain combines TRBV12-3 or TRBV12-4 with TRBJ1-1; no clear D gene. The V and J ends lost 7 bases and 6 bases respectively, with 18 bases between them. There are 14 residues in the CDR3. The CDR3 nucleotides read TGTGCCAGCACCCTGGGTGGTGACTACGCTGAAGCTTTCTTT. Encoded protein: CASTLGGDYAEAFF.

This clonotype is hyperexpanded (1% or more) in the sample. This chain connects TRBV20-1 to TRBJ2-7; 7 bases are a match to TRBD1. V shed 0 bases and J 1 base; nucleotides not matched to a gene: 6. Germline V gene sequence: CDR1 DFQATT, CDR2 SNEGSKA (reference sequence). The CDR3 spans 15 residues. The CDR3 coding sequence is TGCAGTGCTAGAGACACAGGGGAATTGTCCTACGAGCAGTACTTC. This sequence encodes CSARDTGELSYEQYF.

This clonotype qualifies as large. The chain has TRBV9 and TRBJ1-1; D is unclear. CDR1 is SGDLS, CDR2 YYNGEE, per germline. Trimming cost V 0 bases and J 3 bases, with 9 bases left between them. The CDR3 has 14 residues. The CDR3 bases are TGTGCCAGCAGCGTAGATCCAGCTTACACTGAAGCTTTCTTT. Protein sequence: CASSVDPAYTEAFF.

Sample share makes this clonotype large (0.1 to 1%). The chain employs TRBV5-6 and TRBJ2-7, with D tentatively TRBD1 or TRBD2 (5 bases each). V lost 0 bases and J 9 bases, leaving 13 bases between the germline ends. This CDR3 region has 13 residues. Germline CDR1 is SGHDT and CDR2 is YYEEEE. CDR3 in amino acids: CASSLDRIGGQYF. The CDR3 coding sequence is TGTGCCAGCAGCTTGGACCGTATTGGGGGGCAGTACTTC.

This clonotype is categorized as medium-sized. The chain uses TRBV19 and TRBJ1-6; no clear D. The germline CDR1 and CDR2 sequences are LNHDA and SQIVND (reference sequence). The CDR3 runs to 14 residues. V was shortened by 2 bases and J by 10 bases, with 12 bases between the two germline ends. The CDR3 region has the DNA TGTGCCAGTAGTATAAAGGGTTACGGATCACCCCTCCACTTT. This sequence encodes CASSIKGYGSPLHF.